Each of the 6 T cell receptor beta chains below was sequenced from the same sample in a study of radiotherapy plus CTLA-4 blockade in lung cancer. Repertoires were generated with immunoSEQ multiplex PCR, while TCRdb's copy carries only in-frame clones and drops some. The sample lists 30,000 to 40,000 clones, more than 80% seen once, with 5.8% in the top ten. Sequencing used peripheral blood, obtained from a patient treated with radiotherapy plus ipilimumab. The origin of the receptors is a human donor with non-small cell lung cancer who had stable disease on radiotherapy plus ipilimumab.

This sequence joins TRBV28 and TRBJ1-1; D call uncertain. Between the trimmed V and J ends, which lost 3 bases and 0 bases, there was a span of 8 bases. The CDR3 spans 14 residues. CDR1 and CDR2 (germline): MDHEN, SYDVKM. CDR3 coding DNA: TGTGCCAGCAGTTTCCGTTACATGAACACTGAAGCTTTCTTT. Protein product: CASSFRYMNTEAFF.

The genes are TRBV6-6 and TRBJ2-7; 7 nucleotides match TRBD2. Germline loops: CDR1 MNHNY, CDR2 SVGAGI (reference sequence). The CDR3 runs to 15 residues. J was trimmed by 3 bases and V by 8 bases; bases with no gene match: 13. CDR3 sequence (DNA): TGTGCCAGCTCCGGGACTACCTTTTTCGGCTACGAGCAGTACTTC. Protein: CASSGTTFFGYEQYF.

The chain uses TRBV4-1 and TRBJ2-5, with 8 bases identical to TRBD2. J lost 2 bases, V lost 1 base, and 12 bases had no gene match. Germline loops: CDR1 MGHRA, CDR2 YSYEKL. This CDR3 region has 18 residues. CDR3 DNA: TGCGCCAGCAGCCAAGGTCCCACTAGCGGAATAAGGCAAGAGACCCAGTACTTC. Amino acids: CASSQGPTSGIRQETQYF.

This clone was counted once. The chain uses TRBV10-3 and TRBJ2-1, with 8 bases identical to TRBD2. The V gene's germline CDR1 is ENHRY and CDR2 SYGVKD. After removal of 3 bases from V and 9 bases from J, the junction contained 10 bases not matched to a gene. The CDR3 totals 15 residues. Written as DNA, the CDR3 is TGTGCCATCAGTGAACTAGCGGTTCCTGGCCGTGAGCAGTTCTTC. Its protein is CAISELAVPGREQFF.

The chain's CDR3 is CASSFLRGSAQPQHF. The CDR3 region has the DNA TGTGCCAGCAGCTTTCTGAGGGGGTCAGCTCAGCCCCAGCATTTT. The V call is TRBV5-8, the J call TRBJ1-5; D is possibly TRBD1 (6 bases). This CDR3 has 15 amino acids. The germline V gene has CDR1 SGHTS and CDR2 YDEGEE. V shed 2 bases and J shed 6 bases, with 15 bases lying between them.

This clone was found once. V gene TRBV2 combines with J gene TRBJ2-5, with D perhaps matching TRBD1 (5 bases). Deletions cut 6 bases from V and 5 bases from J, with 7 bases between. This CDR3 has 11 amino acids. The V gene's germline CDR1 is SNHLY and CDR2 FYNNEI. The CDR3 region has the DNA TGTGCCAGCAGGGGGCATGAGACCCAGTACTTC. Encoded protein: CASRGHETQYF.